The clone carrying this T cell receptor (beta chain) occurred a few times. Antigen unknown. This record belongs to a study of blood T cells in healthy people across ages. Primers used in a second PCR of about 6 to 11 cycles were a sample-barcoded 5' primer and a J-beta primer mix. The yield of each sample was at least 2.5 million CDR3-containing paired-end reads. TCRdb re-derived calls from the 5' RACE reads in MiXCR, one entry per CDR3 protein. The repertoire has approximately 830,000 distinct CDR3 sequences, under 80% of them found once; the top ten carry approximately 30%. Study-wide findings and caveats: Long-lived and aged donors differed, with more naive CD4+ cells and higher diversity in the long-lived. Estimated diversity, derived from one million T cells, was regarded as an underestimate. Diversity of TCR beta per million T cells declined in a roughly linear way with age.

Looked up from germline, CDR1 is LGHNA and CDR2 is YNFKEQ. The V gene end was trimmed by 0 bases and the J gene end by 2 bases; junction bases not matched to a gene: 4. CDR3 length: 16 amino acids. V usage is TRBV4-2 and J usage is TRBJ2-3, with 8 bases fitting TRBD2. Sequenced: blood. The clonotype was recovered from a man younger than 45 in good health. CDR3 region: CASSQEAGGVTDTQYF. The CDR3 nucleotides are TGTGCCAGCAGCCAAGAAGCCGGGGGGGTCACAGATACGCAGTATTTT.